These 23 T cell receptor beta chains were all obtained from the same sample, sequenced in a study of OX40 agonist ivuxolimab in advanced cancers. Sequencing used immunoSEQ multiplex PCR; TCRdb keeps in-frame clones, though not all of them. Of fewer than 95,000 clones detected, around nine tenths appear once; the ten largest clones hold roughly 0.42%. The sample in question was CD4+ or CD8+ T cells sorted from blood, obtained in a trial of the OX40 agonist ivuxolimab. These receptors originate from an adult with an advanced solid tumor such as melanoma, head and neck, liver or kidney cancer.

The rearrangement links TRBV11-2 to TRBJ1-1; no reliable D call. The CDR3 extends over 14 amino acids. The germline CDR1 and CDR2 sequences are SGHAT and FQNNGV. Between the trimmed V and J ends, which lost 6 bases and 4 bases, there was a span of 15 bases. The CDR3 sequence is CASSLVGAGTEAFF. DNA for the CDR3: TGTGCCAGCAGTCTAGTGGGTGCGGGCACTGAAGCTTTCTTT.

The V call is TRBV7-2, the J call TRBJ2-3, with TRBD2 matching 9 bases. V was clipped by 5 bases and J by 1 base; unmatched bases: 4. The CDR3 contains 15 residues. Germline CDR1 is SGHTA and CDR2 is FQGNSA. CDR3 protein: CASSARLAGTDTQYF. CDR3 DNA: TGTGCCAGCAGCGCCAGACTAGCGGGCACAGATACGCAGTATTTT.

This chain joins TRBV19 and TRBJ2-1; 8 positions match TRBD2. With V trimmed by 9 bases and J by 2 bases, 9 bases remained unmatched. Germline V gene sequence: CDR1 LNHDA, CDR2 SQIVND (reference sequence). This CDR3 region has 15 residues. CDR3 in DNA: TGTGCCAGCTATGGAGCGGGAGTCCCCTACAATGAGCAGTTCTTC. This translates into CASYGAGVPYNEQFF.

CDR3 region: CASREGAHRETQYF. CDR3 nucleotide sequence: TGTGCCAGCAGAGAGGGGGCGCATCGGGAGACCCAGTACTTC. The chain has TRBV6-6 and TRBJ2-5; 7 nucleotides match TRBD1. Germline CDR1 is MNHNY and CDR2 is SVGAGI (reference sequence). The CDR3 spans 14 residues. V trimming: 6 bases; J trimming: 5 bases; junction bases outside the gene matches: 9.

The CDR3 nucleotides are TGTGCCTGGAGTGTCTCTGATACGCAGTATTTT. Its protein is CAWSVSDTQYF. V is TRBV30 and J is TRBJ2-3, with D unresolved. This CDR3 region has 11 residues. Per germline, CDR1 GTSNPN and CDR2 SVGIG (reference sequence). Trimming stripped 0 bases from V and 6 bases from J, with 4 bases between.

For the CDR3, the DNA is TGTGCCAGCAGCTTTTCGGTAGGGGGAGTCAACTATGGCTACACCTTC. Translation gives CASSFSVGGVNYGYTF. The chain combines TRBV7-9 with TRBJ1-2; possibly TRBD1 for D (6 bases). The CDR3 runs to 16 residues. Germline V gene lookup returns CDR1 SEHNR and CDR2 FQNEAQ (reference sequence). V was cut by 3 bases and J by 2 bases, with 16 bases left in between.

This rearrangement joins TRBV5-1 to TRBJ2-5; D is possibly TRBD2 (5 bases). CDR3 length equals 14 residues. Trimming removed 7 bases from V and 2 bases from J, with 15 bases in between. Germline V gene lookup returns CDR1 SGHRS and CDR2 YFSETQ. The DNA for the CDR3 is TGCGCCAGCTCCCGGGGTAGCGATCAAGAGACCCAGTACTTC. As protein: CASSRGSDQETQYF.

The chain joins TRBV13 to TRBJ1-3; D unclear. V shed 5 bases and J shed 0 bases, with 8 bases lying between them. The CDR3 runs to 14 residues. Germline loops: CDR1 PRHDT, CDR2 FYEKMQ (reference sequence). The DNA of the CDR3 is TGTGCCAGCAGCGCACAGACCTCTGGAAACACCATATATTTT. Residues: CASSAQTSGNTIYF. The whole variable domain, remainder taken from reference TRBV13 and TRBJ1-3, is AAGVIQSPRHLIKEKRETATLKCYPIPRHDTVYWYQQGPGQDPQFLISFYEKMQSDKGSIPDRFSAQQFSDYHSELNMSSLELGDSALYFCASSAQTSGNTIYFGEGSWLTVV.

This chain connects TRBV6-1 to TRBJ1-1; D might be TRBD1 (6 bases). The germline V and J ends were trimmed by 6 bases and 5 bases, with 13 bases remaining between them. The CDR3 extends over 13 amino acids. Looked up from germline, CDR1 is MNHNS and CDR2 is SASEGT. The CDR3 spells CASRGGIRTEAFF. The CDR3 region has the DNA TGTGCCAGCAGAGGGGGGATCAGGACTGAAGCTTTCTTT.

The genes are TRBV10-3 and TRBJ1-2; tentatively, D is TRBD1 (5 bases). CDR1 is ENHRY, CDR2 SYGVKD, per germline. V was trimmed by 5 bases and J by 4 bases, leaving 11 bases between them. The CDR3 sequence is 13 residues long. CDR3: CAISLTVSYGYTF. The CDR3 region has the DNA TGTGCCATCAGTCTGACAGTCTCCTATGGCTACACCTTC.

V is TRBV5-5 and J is TRBJ1-1; D uncertain. The germline V and J ends were trimmed by 6 bases and 0 bases, with 18 bases remaining between them. Germline V gene data show CDR1 as SGHKS and CDR2 as YYEKEE (reference sequence). The CDR3 is made up of 16 amino acids. The CDR3 here is CASTLLTAPMNTEAFF. The CDR3 DNA reads as TGTGCCAGCACCTTACTGACGGCACCCATGAACACTGAAGCTTTCTTT.

The rearrangement links TRBV29-1 to TRBJ2-1; 8 nucleotides agree with TRBD2. Germline V gives CDR1 SQVTM, CDR2 ANQGSEA. Germline trimming cut 3 bases from V and 6 bases from J; bases unmatched to any gene: 4. This CDR3 region has 13 residues. This CDR3 reads CSVDSRGGNEQFF. As DNA, the CDR3 is TGCAGCGTTGATTCCCGGGGGGGCAATGAGCAGTTCTTC.

V and J are TRBV4-2 and TRBJ2-1, with 8 bases that match TRBD2. Unmatched junction bases numbered 9, after V lost 4 bases and J lost 7 bases. The CDR3 runs 15 residues. Looked up from germline, CDR1 is LGHNA and CDR2 is YNFKEQ. The CDR3 region is CASSPARGGGNEQFF. In nucleotides, the CDR3 is TGTGCCAGCAGCCCAGCCCGGGGGGGAGGGAATGAGCAGTTCTTC.

This chain joins TRBV7-9 and TRBJ2-2; 11 bases line up with TRBD1. This CDR3 spans 15 amino acids. Trimming cost V 5 bases and J 4 bases; bases outside gene matches: 3. Germline-derived CDR1 and CDR2 are SEHNR and FQNEAQ (reference sequence). As DNA, the CDR3 is TGTGCCAGCAGCACCGGACAGGGGGCCACCGGGGAGCTGTTTTTT. Its protein product is CASSTGQGATGELFF. The whole variable domain, filled in from reference TRBV7-9 and TRBJ2-2, reads DTGVSQNPRHKITKRGQNVTFRCDPISEHNRLYWYRQTLGQGPEFLTYFQNEAQLEKSRLLSDRFSAERPKGSFSTLEIQRTEQGDSAMYLCASSTGQGATGELFFGEGSRLTVL.

The chain has TRBV11-1 and TRBJ2-7; D might be TRBD2 (5 bases). CDR1 is SGHAT and CDR2 is FQDESV in the germline V gene (reference sequence). Trimming removed 5 bases from V and 1 base from J, with 12 bases in between. CDR3 length: 14 amino acids. For the CDR3, the DNA is TGTGCCAGCAGCCCGACTTTAGCGTCCTACGAGCAGTACTTC. Protein product: CASSPTLASYEQYF.

The CDR3 DNA reads TGTGCCAGCAGTCGCCGGGACAGGGTTTACGAGCAGTACTTC. As protein: CASSRRDRVYEQYF. The V gene is TRBV6-5, the J gene TRBJ2-7; 9 bases fit TRBD1. The length of the CDR3 is 14 residues. Trimming took 5 bases from V and 4 from J; bases not matched to a gene: 6. Germline values: CDR1 MNHEY, CDR2 SVGAGI.

V and J are TRBV28 and TRBJ1-5, with 10 positions matching TRBD1. The CDR3 sequence is 16 residues long. J gave up 5 bases and V 3 bases, and 7 bases lay outside the gene matches. Per germline, CDR1 MDHEN and CDR2 SYDVKM. CDR3: CASSLAGTGAHQPQHF. CDR3 bases: TGTGCCAGCAGTTTGGCCGGGACAGGGGCCCATCAGCCCCAGCATTTT.

The chain couples TRBV11-2 to TRBJ2-5; D remains unclear. The V gene lost 5 bases and the J gene lost 0 bases, with 4 bases spanning the gap. This CDR3 region has 12 residues. Germline V lookup: CDR1 SGHAT, CDR2 FQNNGV. The CDR3 here is CASSPYQETQYF. Written as DNA, the CDR3 is TGTGCCAGCAGCCCCTACCAAGAGACCCAGTACTTC.

The rearrangement links TRBV19 to TRBJ2-1; 11 nucleotides agree with TRBD2. Germline lookup yields CDR1 LNHDA and CDR2 SQIVND (reference sequence). After removal of 5 bases from V and 6 bases from J, the junction contained 9 bases not matched to a gene. The length of the CDR3 is 16 residues. The CDR3 loop reads CASSHTSGGEFNEQFF. The DNA for the CDR3 is TGTGCCAGTAGTCACACTAGCGGGGGCGAATTCAATGAGCAGTTCTTC.

In its sample, this clone was seen a few times. The rearrangement uses TRBV28 and TRBJ1-2; D is unclear. The CDR3 is 17 amino acids. The germline V and J ends were trimmed by 1 base and 1 base, with 16 bases remaining between them. Germline V gene lookup returns CDR1 MDHEN and CDR2 SYDVKM. Here the CDR3 DNA reads TGTGCCAGCAGTTTATCGGGCTACTCCGCCATTAACTATGGCTACACCTTC. Translated: CASSLSGYSAINYGYTF.

The chain uses TRBV19 and TRBJ2-5, with D unresolved. The CDR3 consists of 13 residues. The ends were cut back, 4 bases at V and 2 bases at J, with 8 bases in the middle. Germline-derived CDR1 and CDR2 are LNHDA and SQIVND (reference sequence). The CDR3 spells CASSRRLQETQYF. CDR3 sequence (DNA): TGTGCCAGTAGTAGGCGGTTACAAGAGACCCAGTACTTC.

The rearrangement links TRBV4-2 to TRBJ2-1, with 10 positions matching TRBD2. Germline values: CDR1 LGHNA, CDR2 YNFKEQ. Trimming at V came to 0 bases and at J to 2 bases, leaving 13 bases not matched to a gene. There are 20 residues in the CDR3. In DNA, the CDR3 is TGTGCCAGCAGCCAAGATCAAAGACTAGCGGGCGCGGTTGCCTACAATGAGCAGTTCTTC. Translating it yields CASSQDQRLAGAVAYNEQFF.

J is TRBJ2-5 and V is TRBV20-1; D unclear. TRBJ2-7 explains the end of the DNA better; the J call may be wrong. This CDR3 contains 11 residues. Germline V gene sequence: CDR1 DFQATT, CDR2 SNEGSKA (reference sequence). The CDR3 DNA sequence: TGCAGTGCTAGGCCGGCCTACGAGCAGTACTTC. Its translation is CSARPAYEQYF.